Presented here are 4 T cell receptor beta chains from one specimen sequenced in a study of cytomegalovirus exposure and HLA in healthy donors. PCR involved 60 Vbeta and 13 Jbeta primers. Assay: immunoSEQ multiplex PCR; the TCRdb copy retains only in-frame clones and omits some. The top ten clones hold 4.5% to 6% of a sample with 200,000 to 300,000 clones, roughly 87% of them seen once. Source material: PBMCs. The receptors were gathered from a woman aged 35 to 49 in good health and CMV-seropositive.

This clone was seen a few times. The V gene is TRBV9, the J gene TRBJ2-7; D is possibly TRBD1 (5 bases). From germline, CDR1 is SGDLS and CDR2 YYNGEE. The germline V and J ends were trimmed by 4 bases and 0 bases, with 14 bases remaining between them. The CDR3 loop spans 15 amino acids. This chain's CDR3 is CASSPETQGSYEQYF. CDR3 DNA sequence: TGTGCCAGCAGCCCCGAGACCCAGGGCTCCTACGAGCAGTACTTC.

The J gene is TRBJ2-1, the V gene TRBV5-5; D unresolved. Germline loops: CDR1 SGHKS, CDR2 YYEKEE (reference sequence). CDR3 length equals 15 residues. V lost 4 bases, J lost 1 base, and 12 bases lay in between. CDR3 in DNA: TGTGCCAGCAGCGCAGCAGGAACTTCCTACAATGAGCAGTTCTTC. Protein: CASSAAGTSYNEQFF.

This clone occurred once. The chain combines TRBV6-1 with TRBJ2-7; D gene uncertain. Germline-derived CDR1 and CDR2 are MNHNS and SASEGT. This CDR3 is 13 amino acids long. V was cut by 5 bases and J by 7 bases, with 15 bases left in between. CDR3 sequence (DNA): TGTGCCAGCAGTAGAAGAGCAGGTTCGGAGCAGTACTTC. Its translation is CASSRRAGSEQYF.

The table lists this clone with a few counts. An end of the junction does not agree with germline; a read error may underlie this. The gene calls are TRBV7-9 and TRBJ1-2; possibly TRBD1 for D (5 bases). This CDR3 is 18 amino acids long. CDR1 is SEHNR, CDR2 FQNEAQ, per germline (reference sequence). The CDR3 region has the DNA TGTTCCAGCAGCTTACCTAACCCGAGGTCGGCGGGGGTAGACGGCTACACCTTC. The encoded protein is CSSSLPNPRSAGVDGYTF.